The next 5 T cell receptor beta chains were all read from a single sample in a study of technical replicates of blood from several donors. Clones were read by immunoSEQ multiplex PCR, and TCRdb kept only the in-frame ones, dropping some. The sample has about 83,000 clones, around 90% seen once. The sequencing sample was made of T cells isolated from PBMCs. The receptor set was obtained from a human donor in good health.

The rearrangement joins TRBV20-1 to TRBJ1-1; no firm D call. Trimming left V 6 bases short and J 0 bases short, with 5 bases between. The CDR3 sequence is 11 residues long. Germline CDR1 and CDR2: DFQATT and SNEGSKA (reference sequence). CDR3 sequence (DNA): TGCAGTGCAACTATGAACACTGAAGCTTTCTTT. Residues: CSATMNTEAFF.

The chain couples TRBV6-5 to TRBJ2-1; possible D gene TRBD1, 6 bases. Per germline, CDR1 MNHEY and CDR2 SVGAGI. Between the trimmed V and J ends, which lost 6 bases and 3 bases, there was a span of 12 bases. The CDR3 contains 14 residues. The CDR3 sequence: CASRPGQNYNEQFF. The CDR3 DNA reads as TGTGCCAGCAGACCGGGACAAAACTACAATGAGCAGTTCTTC.

The sample holds a few counts of this clone. This chain connects TRBV9 to TRBJ1-4, with 10 bases fitting TRBD1. The CDR3 totals 13 residues. Losses at the gene ends were 5 bases for V and 5 bases for J; bases not matched to a gene: 0. Per germline, CDR1 SGDLS and CDR2 YYNGEE. CDR3 in DNA: TGTGCCAGCAGGGGACAGGGGAATGAAAAACTGTTTTTT. It encodes CASRGQGNEKLFF.

Notes on this clone: At one end the junction does not follow the germline gene, possibly because of a read error. The chain couples TRBV5-1 to TRBJ2-7, with 7 bases matching TRBD1. The CDR3 is 13 amino acids. CDR1 is SGHRS and CDR2 is YFSETQ in the germline V gene. The CDR3 is CASSPYQGVVENF. DNA of the CDR3: TGCGCCAGCAGCCCCTATCAGGGGGTGGTAGAGAACTTC.

The chain has TRBV6-4 and TRBJ1-6, with 12 positions matching TRBD1. J was trimmed by 9 bases and V by 8 bases; bases with no gene match: 2. The CDR3 covers 13 residues. The V gene's germline CDR1 is MRHNA and CDR2 SNTAGT. The CDR3 bases are TGTGCCAGCGGGACAGGGGGCGGTTCACCCCTCCACTTT. This encodes CASGTGGGSPLHF.